The 11 T cell receptor beta chains listed next were all sequenced from one sample in a study of blood T cell repertoires in COVID-19. Some clones are missing from TCRdb's copy, which holds only in-frame ones; the method was immunoSEQ multiplex PCR. Among under 350,000 clones listed, 86% were seen once. Sequenced: peripheral blood. The source is a man between 18 and 35 years old with active or convalescent COVID-19.

This clone occurred many times. The rearrangement links TRBV18 to TRBJ2-2; the match to TRBD1 covers 9 bases. The CDR3 length is 17 residues. Trimming removed 0 bases from V and 6 bases from J; junction bases left unmatched: 8. Germline loops: CDR1 KGHSH, CDR2 LQKENI. The CDR3 DNA sequence: TGTGCCAGCTCACCACCCCGGACAGGGGTAGTATCCGGGGAGCTGTTTTTT. It yields the protein CASSPPRTGVVSGELFF. Using reference TRBV18 and TRBJ2-2 for the parts outside the CDR3, the full variable domain is NAGVMQNPRHLVRRRGQEARLRCSPMKGHSHVYWYRQLPEEGLKFMVYLQKENIIDESGMPKERFSAEFPKEGPSILRIQQVVRGDSAAYFCASSPPRTGVVSGELFFGEGSRLTVL.

J is TRBJ2-5 and V is TRBV2; 8 nucleotides agree with TRBD1. Germline assignment: CDR1 SNHLY and CDR2 FYNNEI. V trimming: 8 bases; J trimming: 2 bases; junction bases outside the gene matches: 1. The CDR3 is 12 residues long. The CDR3 DNA sequence: TGTGCCAGCCACAGGGGGCAAGAGACCCAGTACTTC. As protein: CASHRGQETQYF.

This clone was observed a handful of times. The chain links TRBV4-1 to TRBJ2-5; possible D gene TRBD1, 6 bases. The length of the CDR3 is 15 residues. V was pared by 4 bases and J by 4 bases, with 16 bases between. The germline V gene has CDR1 MGHRA and CDR2 YSYEKL. The CDR3 bases are TGCGCCAGCAGCCGGTCGAGGGGGAACGGAGAGACCCAGTACTTC. Amino acid sequence: CASSRSRGNGETQYF.

This clone appeared a few times. The rearrangement links TRBV18 to TRBJ1-2, with TRBD1 identical over 7 bases. Germline-derived CDR1 and CDR2 are KGHSH and LQKENI. The CDR3 has 13 amino acids. The V gene end was trimmed by 6 bases and the J gene end by 7 bases; junction bases not matched to a gene: 8. The CDR3 sequence: CASSPDRDRGYTF. For the CDR3, the DNA is TGTGCCAGCTCCCCTGACAGGGACCGTGGCTACACCTTC.

The chain employs TRBV18 and TRBJ1-1; 9 bases match TRBD1. After removal of 3 bases from V and 1 base from J, the junction contained 3 bases not matched to a gene. Per germline, CDR1 KGHSH and CDR2 LQKENI. This CDR3 region has 15 residues. The CDR3 coding sequence is TGTGCCAGCTCACCCTCGACAGGGGGGAACACTGAAGCTTTCTTT. It encodes CASSPSTGGNTEAFF.

This clone was observed a single time. The chain couples TRBV25-1 to TRBJ2-2, with TRBD1 as a possible D gene (6 bases). CDR3 size: 14 residues. The germline CDR1 and CDR2 sequences are MGHDK and SYGVNS. Deletions cut 7 bases from V and 4 bases from J, with 13 bases between. The CDR3 loop reads CASTKTGGTGELFF. The CDR3 DNA is TGTGCCAGCACAAAGACAGGTGGCACCGGGGAGCTGTTTTTT.

V and J are TRBV5-4 and TRBJ2-7; 11 nucleotides line up with TRBD1. Germline trimming cut 4 bases from V and 4 bases from J; bases unmatched to any gene: 4. CDR1 and CDR2 (germline): SGHNT, YYREEE (reference sequence). This CDR3 region has 14 residues. CDR3 DNA sequence: TGTGCCAGCAGCGTGGGACAGGGGGGATACGAGCAGTACTTC. Translated, it gives CASSVGQGGYEQYF.

This clone has a handful of counts. The rearrangement uses TRBV6-5 and TRBJ1-5, with 8 bases aligning to TRBD1. The CDR3 totals 15 residues. With 2 bases clipped from V and 6 bases from J, the junction kept 6 bases outside the gene matches. Germline CDR1 is MNHEY and CDR2 is SVGAGI. The CDR3 protein is CASSYTPGGGQPQHF. For the CDR3, the DNA is TGTGCCAGCAGTTACACACCAGGGGGCGGTCAGCCCCAGCATTTT.

V and J are TRBV7-9 and TRBJ1-1; 8 nucleotides match TRBD1. The CDR3 contains 15 residues. The V gene end was trimmed by 7 bases and the J gene end by 1 base; junction bases not matched to a gene: 8. Germline values: CDR1 SEHNR, CDR2 FQNEAQ (reference sequence). The CDR3, as DNA: TGTGCCAGCAACCCGACAGGGGCAAGGAACACTGAAGCTTTCTTT. It is translated as CASNPTGARNTEAFF.

The chain combines TRBV3-1 (or the pseudogene TRBV3-2) with TRBJ2-1, with a possible D match to TRBD2 (5 bases). This CDR3 has 13 residues. The ends were cut back, 4 bases at V and 10 bases at J, with 14 bases in the middle. Germline CDR1 and CDR2: LGHDT and YNNKEL (reference sequence). CDR3 nucleotides: TGTGCCAGCAGCCCTCCGGGGAGAGGCGAGCAGTTCTTC. Its protein product is CASSPPGRGEQFF.

The CDR3 protein is CASSKRVGTGKGYTF. CDR3 in DNA: TGTGCCAGCAGCAAAAGGGTGGGGACAGGGAAGGGCTACACCTTC. This chain connects TRBV21-1 to TRBJ1-2; the table's D call, TRBD1, has no DNA check behind it. TRBV21-1 is a listed pseudogene. CDR3 size: 15 residues.